Included here is one T cell receptor (beta chain) sequence, with context. Its antigen is not identified. The data derive from a study of T cells in Graves' hyperthyroidism and ophthalmopathy. Turning to the study itself: The initial diagnosis was the point when peripheral blood was collected, ahead of any treatment.

Template material for amplifying TCR beta CDR3 regions consisted of RNA transcripts. When the TCR CDR3 underwent first-round RT-PCR, the HTBI primer set was used. One entry per CDR3 protein results from TCRdb running MiXCR on the multiplex PCR reads. The sample contains fewer than 900,000 distinct CDR3 sequences, around 20% of which appear only once. Hyperthyroidism was newly diagnosed in patients aged 18 to 65 (duration under 2 months). Any symptoms of ophthalmopathy came after the first hyperthyroidism diagnosis, from which the blood sample dates. The germline gives CDR1 SGHRS, CDR2 YFSETQ. V lost 4 bases, J lost 4 bases, and 7 bases stayed unmatched. The CDR3 extends over 14 amino acids. Whole-study results and caveats: Using 13 V-J features, a model discriminated ophthalmopathy from stable hyperthyroidism.

The chain carries TRBV5-1 and TRBJ1-2, with 7 positions matching TRBD1. This TCR came from a woman aged 45-65 years with Graves' hyperthyroidism that later progressed to Graves' ophthalmopathy. Source material: blood. CDR3 amino acids: CASSPSGTAYGYTF. The CDR3 DNA sequence: TGCGCCAGCAGCCCTAGTGGGACAGCCTATGGCTACACCTTC.